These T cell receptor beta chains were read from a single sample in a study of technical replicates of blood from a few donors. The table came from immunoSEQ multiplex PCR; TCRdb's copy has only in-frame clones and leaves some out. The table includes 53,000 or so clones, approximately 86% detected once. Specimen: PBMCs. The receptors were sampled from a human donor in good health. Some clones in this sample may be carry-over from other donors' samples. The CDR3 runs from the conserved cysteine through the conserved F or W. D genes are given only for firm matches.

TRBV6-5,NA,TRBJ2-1,CASSYRETYNEQFF
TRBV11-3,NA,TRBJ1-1,CASSLVGGRAFF
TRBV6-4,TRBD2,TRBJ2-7,CASNPLAGGPYEQYF
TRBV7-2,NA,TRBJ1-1,CASSLEGVALNTEAFF
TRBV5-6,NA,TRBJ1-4,CASTQGAEKLFF
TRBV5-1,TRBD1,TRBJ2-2,CASSEIRTGGNTGELFF
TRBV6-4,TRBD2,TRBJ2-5,CASSDSWGLAGGRLETQYF
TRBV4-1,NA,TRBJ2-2,CASSGGGHVNTGELFF
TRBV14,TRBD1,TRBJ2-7,CASSPLGTGDYEQYF
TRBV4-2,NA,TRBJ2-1,CASSQDHARGGEQFF
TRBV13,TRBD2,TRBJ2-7,CASSLGTSGSYEQYF
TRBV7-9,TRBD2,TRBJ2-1,CASSFRSSGSYEQFF
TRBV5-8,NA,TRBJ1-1,CASSLTRGRTEAFF
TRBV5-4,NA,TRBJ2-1,CASSFGGARNEQFF